These T cell receptor beta chains were read from a single sample in a study of T-cell reconstitution after alpha-beta-depleted transplantation in children. TCRdb reprocessed the PCR reads with MiXCR, giving one entry per CDR3 protein. The table records about 600,000 distinct CDR3 sequences, roughly a tenth of them present only once. Sequencing was performed on PBMCs from the stem cell graft donor, taken from the stem cell graft. These receptors were collected from a human donor who donated a stem cell graft to a child with acute myeloid leukemia. Both conserved end residues are part of each CDR3.

>TRBV12-3/TRBV12-4
CASSFEGGAGELFF
>TRBV18
CASSVESSYNEQFF
>TRBV20-1
CSAQRGEGLYF
>TRBV5-6
CASSLAGSGRETQYF
>TRBV9
CASSPSGLASNEQFF
>TRBV14
CASSQVGAQNTEAFF
>TRBV15
CATSRDKPAGRTGELFF
>TRBV20-1
CSAPKLAERYTDTQYF
>TRBV10-3
CATTPSGSGVLEAFF
>TRBV12-3/TRBV12-4
CASSLLPAGPTDTQYF
>TRBV29-1
CSADLGFGNTEAFF
>TRBV7-9
CASSFGTGLSHEQFF
>TRBV6-2/TRBV6-3
CASRGERESWAGELFF
>TRBV9
CASSVELAPGELFF
>TRBV5-1
CASRREGRYEQYF
>TRBV27
CASSPLIPTEAFF
>TRBV20-1
CSARPPTFSGAPTYEQYF
>TRBV25-1
CASSPSLGLAGSTDTQYF
>TRBV28
CASSILYNEQFF
>TRBV3-1
CASSQVPRGTEAFF
>TRBV19
CASSVAGGLNLYNEQFF
>TRBV6-5
CASSYLQTVTNYGYTF
>TRBV7-3
CASSFSTSSYQETQYF
>TRBV5-4
CASSPIDRYNEQFF
>TRBV7-2
CASSLARQGAGTEAFF
>TRBV7-2
CASRPWTVNTEAFF
>TRBV6-1
CASSKRTGSNQPQHF
>TRBV14
CASRNGTRPYNEQFF